This is a list of T cell receptor beta chains from one sample in a study of siplizumab effects on memory and regulatory T cells. These receptors lack a known antigen. The assay was immunoSEQ multiplex PCR, and TCRdb's table has in-frame clones only and misses some. The sample has just under 20,000 clones; about 45% are singletons. Sequenced sample: CFSE-low (dividing) CD4+ T cells sorted from an allogeneic mixed lymphocyte reaction. These receptors came from a human donor in good health; the cells came from an allogeneic mixed lymphocyte reaction. Some clones in this sample may be carry-over from other donors' samples. Each CDR3 is given with its conserved first and last residue. The D gene is left open where the match is weak. Clone size is stated in some rows and not others, as once, few, many or a class when expanded.

>NA|NA|TRBJ2-7|TRBV2
CASSGRQIYEQYF
TGTGCCAGCAGTGGGAGACAGATTTACGAGCAGTACTTC
>NA|NA|TRBJ1-2|TRBV19
CASSIQQGYNPYGYTF
TGTGCCAGTAGTATCCAACAGGGATACAATCCTTATGGCTACACCTTC
>NA|few|TRBJ2-7|TRBV29-1
CSAGTLYEQYF
TGCAGCGCCGGGACGCTCTACGAGCAGTACTTC
>NA|NA|TRBJ1-1|TRBV29-1
CSGSQGWANTEAFF
TGCAGCGGTTCACAGGGTTGGGCGAACACTGAAGCTTTCTTT
>NA|NA|TRBJ1-2|TRBV6-5
CASSFSQTSLGYTF
TGTGCCAGCAGTTTTTCGCAGACATCTTTGGGCTACACCTTC
>NA|NA|TRBJ2-3|TRBV4-1
CASSPASGDTQYF
TGCGCCAGCAGTCCAGCTTCTGGGGATACGCAGTATTTT
>NA|NA|TRBJ1-3|TRBV7-2
CASSFQGDSGNTIYF
TGTGCCAGCAGCTTTCAGGGTGACTCTGGAAACACCATATATTTT
>NA|NA|TRBJ1-2|TRBV19
CASSIAPQGWYGYTF
TGTGCCAGTAGTATAGCCCCCCAGGGCTGGTATGGCTACACCTTC
>TRBD2|NA|TRBJ2-5|TRBV7-9
CASSPFSGTTYQETQYF
TGTGCCAGCAGCCCCTTCTCCGGGACTACCTACCAAGAGACCCAGTACTTC
>TRBD2|few|TRBJ2-3|TRBV4-2
CASSHTAGGPTDTQYF
TGTGCCAGCAGCCATACAGCGGGGGGGCCCACAGATACGCAGTATTTT
>NA|NA|TRBJ2-2|TRBV7-2
CASKEGAGELFF
TGTGCCAGCAAGGAGGGTGCCGGGGAGCTGTTTTTT
>NA|few|TRBJ2-4|TRBV7-6
CASSLAYGGTPKNIQYF
TGTGCCAGCAGCTTAGCGTATGGGGGGACCCCCAAAAACATTCAGTACTTC
>TRBD1|once|TRBJ1-2|TRBV6-6
CASSTWQGDYGYTF
TGTGCCAGCAGCACCTGGCAGGGGGACTATGGCTACACCTTC
>TRBD1|many|TRBJ2-2|TRBV5-1
CASKLYPGGAGTGELFF
TGCGCCAGCAAGTTATATCCAGGGGGCGCGGGGACCGGGGAGCTGTTTTTT
>TRBD1|NA|TRBJ2-2|TRBV12-5
CASGPSTQGAGGELFF
TGTGCTAGTGGTCCCTCAACACAGGGGGCTGGCGGGGAGCTGTTTTTT
>TRBD2|NA|TRBJ2-1|TRBV10-3
CAIRTRLAVDNEQFF
TGTGCCATCAGGACGCGACTAGCGGTCGACAATGAGCAGTTCTTC
>NA|NA|TRBJ1-3|TRBV18
CASSPPVVSGSTIYF
TGTGCCAGCTCACCACCTGTAGTCTCTGGAAGCACCATATATTTT
>TRBD2|NA|TRBJ2-3|TRBV19
CASSNYLAGAELGQYF
TGTGCCAGTAGTAACTACCTAGCGGGGGCAGAACTAGGACAGTATTTT
>NA|once|TRBJ2-3|TRBV5-1
CASSLQGTDTQYF
TGCGCCAGCAGCTTGCAGGGCACAGATACGCAGTATTTT
>NA|few|TRBJ1-1|TRBV6-5
CASSYSGWTEAFF
TGTGCCAGCAGTTACTCGGGGTGGACTGAAGCTTTCTTT
>NA|NA|TRBJ2-3|TRBV13
CASSSSDSTDTQYF
TGTGCCAGCAGCTCCAGCGACAGCACAGATACGCAGTATTTT
>NA|once|TRBJ1-5|TRBV6-5
CASSRVPSQPQHF
TGTGCCAGCAGCCGTGTCCCCTCTCAGCCCCAGCATTTT
>TRBD1|NA|TRBJ1-4|TRBV18
CASSPIQGVEKLFF
TGTGCCAGCTCACCTATACAGGGGGTTGAAAAACTGTTTTTT
>TRBD2|NA|TRBJ2-3|TRBV27
CASALASGRSTDTQYF
TGTGCCAGTGCCTTGGCCAGCGGGAGATCGACAGATACGCAGTATTTT
>NA|NA|TRBJ2-7|TRBV25-1
CASSRGGTYEQYF
TGTGCCAGCTCGCGGGGTGGCACCTACGAGCAGTACTTC
>NA|NA|TRBJ1-1|TRBV29-1
CSVEPVVRGGTEAFF
TGCAGCGTTGAGCCGGTTGTAAGGGGAGGGACTGAAGCTTTCTTT
>NA|few|TRBJ1-5|TRBV5-1
CASSLDEAGSNQPQHF
TGCGCCAGCAGCTTGGATGAGGCGGGGAGCAATCAGCCCCAGCATTTT
>NA|few|TRBJ2-5|TRBV18
CASSPPVETQYF
TGTGCCAGCTCACCACCAGTAGAGACCCAGTACTTC
>NA|NA|TRBJ1-1|TRBV18
CASSPLERARNTEAFF
TGTGCCAGCTCACCATTGGAGAGGGCCCGGAACACTGAAGCTTTCTTT
>NA|few|TRBJ1-2|TRBV2
CASTRELTNYGYTF
TGTGCCAGCACACGGGAGCTTACTAACTATGGCTACACCTTC
>NA|NA|TRBJ2-1|TRBV15
CATSRDLEGVSYNEQFF
TGTGCCACCAGCAGAGATCTTGAAGGGGTTTCCTACAATGAGCAGTTCTTC
>NA|NA|TRBJ2-6|TRBV18
CASSPGGPSGANVLTF
TGTGCCAGCTCACCCGGGGGGCCTTCTGGGGCCAACGTCCTGACTTTC
>NA|few|TRBJ2-5|TRBV5-1
CASSLDQGPWETQYF
TGCGCCAGCAGCTTGGATCAGGGGCCATGGGAGACCCAGTACTTC
>NA|NA|TRBJ1-3|TRBV9
CASSVGSSGNTIYF
TGTGCCAGCAGCGTAGGCAGTTCTGGAAACACCATATATTTT
>TRBD1|NA|TRBJ2-4|TRBV2
CASSGQGVAKNIQYF
TGTGCCAGCAGTGGACAGGGGGTGGCCAAAAACATTCAGTACTTC
>NA|NA|TRBJ1-2|TRBV6-5
CARTPPGGTPYGYTF
TGTGCCAGGACCCCCCCCGGGGGAACCCCCTATGGCTACACCTTC
>NA|NA|TRBJ1-1|TRBV19
CASSILTMNTEAFF
TGTGCCAGTAGTATTCTTACAATGAACACTGAAGCTTTCTTT
>NA|NA|TRBJ1-2|TRBV6-6
CASRASGSYYGYTF
TGTGCCAGCAGGGCCTCAGGGTCCTACTATGGCTACACCTTC
>TRBD2|NA|TRBJ2-1|TRBV7-3
CASSLTGTSGSNEQFF
TGTGCCAGCAGCTTAACCGGGACTAGCGGGAGCAATGAGCAGTTCTTC
>NA|NA|TRBJ2-7|TRBV18
CASSPVLSDEQYF
TGTGCCAGCTCACCAGTTCTCTCGGACGAGCAGTACTTC
>TRBD2|NA|TRBJ2-1|TRBV7-9
CASNLLSGSYNEQFF
TGTGCCAGCAACCTACTTAGCGGGAGTTACAATGAGCAGTTCTTC
>NA|NA|TRBJ2-1|TRBV10-3
CAISVRLENEQFF
TGTGCCATCAGTGTAAGACTTGAGAATGAGCAGTTCTTC